This TCR beta chain was sequenced during a study of a mutant IDH1 vaccine in newly diagnosed glioma. Study as a whole: Earlier therapy was either radiotherapy, temozolomide, or both, and most got both.

This clone showed up just once. Its antigen is as yet unknown. The time point was: week 11, during vaccination. Vaccination used 300 ug of mutant IDH1 20-mer peptide per dose, with topical imiquimod. The germline gives CDR1 MNHEY, CDR2 SVGAGI. CDR3 length: 15 residues. V trimming: 5 bases; J trimming: 2 bases; junction bases outside the gene matches: 5. The assay was immunoSEQ multiplex PCR, and TCRdb's table has in-frame clones only and misses some. Of roughly 120,000 clones listed, roughly 78% are singletons. V and J are TRBV6-5 and TRBJ1-2; 10 bases align to TRBD1. The material was PBMCs, obtained from a glioma patient whose treatment included an IDH1 peptide vaccine. This receptor was obtained from a man aged 40-49 years with glioma. The CDR3 protein is CASSPRTGGNYGYTF. CDR3 sequence (DNA): TGTGCCAGCAGTCCCCGGACAGGGGGGAACTATGGCTACACCTTC.